Below are 13 T cell receptor beta chains sequenced from a single sample in a study of early T cells in non-severe SARS-CoV-2 infection. TCRdb called the 5' RACE reads again in MiXCR, with one record for every CDR3 protein. The sample lists roughly 53,000 distinct CDR3 sequences; around 12% were seen once. Sequenced material: whole blood, taken at baseline. All receptors derive from an adult who was a healthcare worker with PCR-confirmed SARS-CoV-2 infection or an uninfected control (not recorded which).

The rearrangement uses TRBV29-1 and TRBJ1-1; TRBD1 is a possible D gene (6 bases). The CDR3 runs 13 residues. Per the germline V gene, CDR1 is SQVTM and CDR2 is ANQGSEA. V dropped 5 bases and J dropped 3 bases, with 13 bases sitting between them. The CDR3 spells CSVRGGSDTEAFF. The CDR3 DNA sequence: TGCAGCGTTAGGGGGGGCTCCGACACTGAAGCTTTCTTT.

This chain links TRBV19 with TRBJ2-7, with 14 bases that match TRBD2. The length of the CDR3 is 16 residues. The ends lost 5 bases at V and 2 bases at J; junction bases unmatched: 5. Looked up from germline, CDR1 is LNHDA and CDR2 is SQIVND (reference sequence). CDR3 residues: CASSLRLAGGPYEQYF. For the CDR3, the DNA is TGTGCCAGTAGTTTGAGACTAGCGGGAGGGCCCTACGAGCAGTACTTC.

The chain combines TRBV5-1 with TRBJ2-5; D may be TRBD2 (6 bases). Germline V gives CDR1 SGHRS, CDR2 YFSETQ. Trimming left V 4 bases short and J 1 base short, with 8 bases between. The CDR3 runs 13 residues. Written as DNA, the CDR3 is TGCGCCAGCAGCCCCGGGAGCCAAGAGACCCAGTACTTC. Its translation is CASSPGSQETQYF.

This chain connects TRBV20-1 to TRBJ1-1; a weak D match, TRBD1 (5 bases). Germline assignment: CDR1 DFQATT and CDR2 SNEGSKA (reference sequence). CDR3 length: 11 residues. The CDR3 region is CTPGTFTEAFF. The CDR3 DNA follows: TGCACCCCTGGGACTTTTACTGAAGCTTTCTTT.

This clonotype was seen only a few times. The genes are TRBV20-1 and TRBJ1-1; D unresolved. Trimming shortened V by 2 bases and J by 0 bases, and 10 bases separated the two germline ends. CDR3 length equals 14 residues. From germline, CDR1 is DFQATT and CDR2 SNEGSKA (reference sequence). The chain's CDR3 is CSARQSLMNTEAFF. CDR3 bases: TGCAGTGCTAGACAATCATTAATGAACACTGAAGCTTTCTTT.

The chain couples TRBV25-1 to TRBJ1-1; D unresolved. Trimming took 1 base from V and 3 from J, leaving 6 bases between them. This CDR3 contains 13 residues. The V gene's germline CDR1 is MGHDK and CDR2 SYGVNS. For the CDR3, the DNA is TGTGCCAGCAGTGAATGGGTGGACACTGAAGCTTTCTTT. Amino acid sequence: CASSEWVDTEAFF. The whole variable domain, remainder taken from reference TRBV25-1 and TRBJ1-1, is EADIYQTPRYLVIGTGKKITLECSQTMGHDKMYWYQQDPGMELHLIHYSYGVNSTEKGDLSSESTVSRIRTEHFPLTLESARPSHTSQYLCASSEWVDTEAFFGQGTRLTVV.

This chain uses TRBV29-1 with TRBJ2-1; TRBD2 is a possible D gene (5 bases). Germline lookup yields CDR1 SQVTM and CDR2 ANQGSEA. This CDR3 comprises 14 residues. V lost 5 bases to trimming and J lost 7 bases, with 18 bases between them. The CDR3 sequence: CSVFPGGGWNEQFF. The CDR3 DNA reads TGCAGCGTTTTCCCCGGAGGCGGGTGGAATGAGCAGTTCTTC.

This CDR3 reads CASSMGLAAYNEQFF. In DNA, the CDR3 is TGTGCCAGTAGTATGGGACTAGCGGCCTACAATGAGCAGTTCTTC. The rearrangement joins TRBV19 to TRBJ2-1; the match to TRBD2 covers 11 bases. The CDR3 is 15 residues long. J lost 2 bases, V lost 3 bases, and 0 bases had no gene match. Germline CDR1 is LNHDA and CDR2 is SQIVND (reference sequence).

The gene calls are TRBV4-2 and TRBJ1-5; D is undetermined. Germline assignment: CDR1 LGHNA and CDR2 YNFKEQ. The CDR3 has 16 amino acids. Trimming left V 1 base short and J 4 bases short, with 14 bases between. In nucleotides, the CDR3 is TGTGCCAGCAGCCAAGTGCAGGATTTAGGTAATCAGCCCCAGCATTTT. It codes for CASSQVQDLGNQPQHF.

The chain couples TRBV28 to TRBJ2-7, with a possible D match to TRBD1 (6 bases). The germline V gene encodes CDR1 MDHEN and CDR2 SYDVKM. The CDR3 runs 13 residues. The V end was cut by 8 bases, the J end by 3 bases, with 14 bases between. The CDR3 reads CASQGQSYYEQYF. The CDR3 nucleotides are TGTGCCAGCCAAGGACAGTCCTACTACGAGCAGTACTTC. Together with reference TRBV28 and TRBJ2-7, the CDR3 gives the full variable domain: DVKVTQSSRYLVKRTGEKVFLECVQDMDHENMFWYRQDPGLGLRLIYFSYDVKMKEKGDIPEGYSVSREKKERFSLILESASTNQTSMYLCASQGQSYYEQYFGPGTRLTVT.

In this sample, this clonotype turned up once. The V call is TRBV4-3, the J call TRBJ1-1; D remains unclear. Germline V gene sequence: CDR1 LGHNA, CDR2 YSLEER. The CDR3 is made up of 14 amino acids. V gave up 1 base and J gave up 1 base, with 7 bases separating them. The CDR3 DNA follows: TGCGCCAGCAGCCAAGGTCGTCCGAACACTGAAGCTTTCTTT. As protein: CASSQGRPNTEAFF.

This clonotype was seen only a few times. This chain connects TRBV12-3 or TRBV12-4 to TRBJ1-1, with D perhaps TRBD1 (6 bases). The CDR3 runs to 14 residues. V lost 5 bases to trimming and J lost 1 base, with 11 bases between them. This CDR3 is CASSPWTENTEAFF. CDR3 sequence (DNA): TGTGCCAGCAGTCCATGGACAGAGAACACTGAAGCTTTCTTT.

This clonotype was seen more than once but under ten times. The V call is TRBV28, the J call TRBJ2-1; D might be TRBD1 (7 bases). Germline-derived CDR1 and CDR2 are MDHEN and SYDVKM. CDR3 length: 15 amino acids. The V end lost 8 bases, the J end lost 1 base, and 15 bases lay between the germline ends. CDR3: CASADQGGSYNEQFF. CDR3 in DNA: TGTGCCAGCGCTGACCAGGGGGGTTCCTACAATGAGCAGTTCTTC.